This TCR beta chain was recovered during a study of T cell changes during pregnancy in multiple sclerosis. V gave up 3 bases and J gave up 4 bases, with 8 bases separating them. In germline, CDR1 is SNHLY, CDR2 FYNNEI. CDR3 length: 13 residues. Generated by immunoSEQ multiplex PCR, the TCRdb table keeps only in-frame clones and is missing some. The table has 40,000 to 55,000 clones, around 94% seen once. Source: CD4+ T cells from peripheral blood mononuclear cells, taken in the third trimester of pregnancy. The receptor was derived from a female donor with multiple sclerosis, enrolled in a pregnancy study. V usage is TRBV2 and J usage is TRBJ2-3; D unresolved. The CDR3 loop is CASSERSSDTQYF. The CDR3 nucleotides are TGTGCCAGCAGTGAGAGAAGCTCAGATACGCAGTATTTT.